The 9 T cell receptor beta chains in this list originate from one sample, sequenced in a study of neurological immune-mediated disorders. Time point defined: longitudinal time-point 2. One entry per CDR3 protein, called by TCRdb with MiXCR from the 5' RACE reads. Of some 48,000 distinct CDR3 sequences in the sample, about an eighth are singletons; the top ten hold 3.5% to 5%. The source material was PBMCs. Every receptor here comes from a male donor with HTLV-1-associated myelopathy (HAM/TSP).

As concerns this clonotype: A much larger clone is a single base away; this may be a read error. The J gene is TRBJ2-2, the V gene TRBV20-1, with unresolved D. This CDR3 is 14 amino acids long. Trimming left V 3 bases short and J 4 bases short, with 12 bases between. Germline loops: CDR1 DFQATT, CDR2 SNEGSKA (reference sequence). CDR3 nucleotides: TGCAGTGCTAGCCCCAGTGTCTCCACCGGGGAGCTGTTTTTT. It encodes CSASPSVSTGELFF.

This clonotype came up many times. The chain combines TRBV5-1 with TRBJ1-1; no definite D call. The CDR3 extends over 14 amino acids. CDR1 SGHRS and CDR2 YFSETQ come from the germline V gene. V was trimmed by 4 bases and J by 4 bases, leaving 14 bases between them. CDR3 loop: CASSLELGSTEAFF. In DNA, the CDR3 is TGCGCCAGCAGCCTCGAGTTAGGGAGCACTGAAGCTTTCTTT.

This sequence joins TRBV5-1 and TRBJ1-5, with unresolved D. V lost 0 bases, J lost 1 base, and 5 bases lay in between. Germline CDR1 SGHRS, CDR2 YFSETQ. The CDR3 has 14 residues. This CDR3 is CASSLDTSNQPQHF. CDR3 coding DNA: TGCGCCAGCAGCTTGGACACCAGCAATCAGCCCCAGCATTTT.

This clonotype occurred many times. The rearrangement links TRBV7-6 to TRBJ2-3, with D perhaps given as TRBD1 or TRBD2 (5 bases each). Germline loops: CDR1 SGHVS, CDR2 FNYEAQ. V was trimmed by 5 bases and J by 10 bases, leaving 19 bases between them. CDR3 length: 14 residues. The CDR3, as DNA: TGTGCCAGCAGCCCCCGGGGCCAAGCAGACGCGCAGTATTTT. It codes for CASSPRGQADAQYF.

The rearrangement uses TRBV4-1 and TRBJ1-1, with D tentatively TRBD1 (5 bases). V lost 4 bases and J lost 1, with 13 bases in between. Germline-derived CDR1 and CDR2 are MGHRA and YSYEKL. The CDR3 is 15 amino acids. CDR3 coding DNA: TGCGCCAGCAGCCGGGGAGAAGGGGCGAACACTGAAGCTTTCTTT. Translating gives CASSRGEGANTEAFF.

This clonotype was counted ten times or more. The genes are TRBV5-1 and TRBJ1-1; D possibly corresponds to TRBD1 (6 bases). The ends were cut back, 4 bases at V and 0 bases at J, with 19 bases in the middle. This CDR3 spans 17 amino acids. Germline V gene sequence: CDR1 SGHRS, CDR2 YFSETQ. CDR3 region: CASSPTLGQSVNTEAFF. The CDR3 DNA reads TGCGCCAGCAGCCCGACTTTAGGACAGTCAGTGAACACTGAAGCTTTCTTT.

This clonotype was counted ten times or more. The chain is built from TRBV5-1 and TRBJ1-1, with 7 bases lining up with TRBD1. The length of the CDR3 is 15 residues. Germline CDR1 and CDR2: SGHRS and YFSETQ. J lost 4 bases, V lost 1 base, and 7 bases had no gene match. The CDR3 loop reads CASSLTGRGSTEAFF. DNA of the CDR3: TGCGCCAGCAGCTTGACGGGCAGGGGGAGCACTGAAGCTTTCTTT.

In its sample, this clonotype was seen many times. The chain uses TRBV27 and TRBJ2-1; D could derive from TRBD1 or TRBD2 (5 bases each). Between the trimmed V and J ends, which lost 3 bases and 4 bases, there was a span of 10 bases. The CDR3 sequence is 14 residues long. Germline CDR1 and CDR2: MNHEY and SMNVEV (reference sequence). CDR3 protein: CASSFLGPYNEQFF. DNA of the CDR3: TGTGCCAGCAGTTTTCTGGGACCTTACAATGAGCAGTTCTTC.

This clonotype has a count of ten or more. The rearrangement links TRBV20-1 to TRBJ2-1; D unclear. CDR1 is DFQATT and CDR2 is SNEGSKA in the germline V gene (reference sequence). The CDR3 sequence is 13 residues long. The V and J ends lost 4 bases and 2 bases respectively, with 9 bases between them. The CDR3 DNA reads TGCAGTGCTAACGGGCCCACCTACAATGAGCAGTTCTTC. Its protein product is CSANGPTYNEQFF.